The clone carrying this TCR beta chain came up a few times. The antigen is undetermined. Samples were sequenced at Survey level, maximum 500,000 reads. Assay used: immunoSEQ multiplex PCR; TCRdb lists only in-frame clones, some missing. The sample has about 64,000 clones, about three quarters seen once. These data belong to a study of pediatric ulcerative colitis. Study conclusions and caveats: All ulcerative colitis patients, but no controls, carried two rectal clonotypes.

Germline assignment: CDR1 SGHNT and CDR2 YYREEE (reference sequence). This CDR3 has 15 amino acids. Trimming took off 8 bases at V and 3 bases at J, with 17 bases between the two ends. The clonotype comes from a boy between 5 and 17 years old with moderate ulcerative colitis. This chain connects TRBV5-4 to TRBJ1-4, with D unresolved. The sample taken for sequencing was blood. DNA for the CDR3: TGTGCCAGTACACGGGGTCTTGGAGCTAATGAAAAACTGTTTTTT. Its protein product is CASTRGLGANEKLFF.